This section outlines one TCR beta chain sequence together with its context. Trimming took 5 bases from V and 0 from J; bases not matched to a gene: 8. Germline CDR1 SGHAT, CDR2 FQNNGV. The CDR3 consists of 16 residues. The sample is drawn from a study of blood T cell repertoires in COVID-19. As for the study in general: Italy, Spain and the United States were the sources of the convalescent and acute COVID-19 samples. Sources were T cells, B-cell-depleted T cells, or PBMCs; the material itself was cDNA or gDNA.

As handled by the study authors: Reference gene primer amplification gave estimated nucleated cell counts. Profiled with immunoSEQ multiplex PCR; TCRdb holds only in-frame clones, not every one. That table gives V, J and clone size, and the DNA gave D and trimming. This sample yields under 200,000 clones, of which about 84% are seen a single time; over 5% belongs to the top ten. The TCR comes from a woman in her 30s with acute or convalescent COVID-19. This sequence joins TRBV11-2 and TRBJ2-7; 9 bases line up with TRBD2. The sequenced sample was peripheral blood. The chain's CDR3 is CASSPVSGSISYEQYF. In DNA, the CDR3 is TGTGCCAGCAGCCCGGTTAGCGGGAGCATCTCCTACGAGCAGTACTTC.